These 10 T cell receptor beta chains came from one sample sequenced in a study of blood T cells in healthy people across ages. Sample-barcoded 5' priming and a J-beta primer mix drove a second PCR of about 7 to 12 cycles. TCRdb re-called the 5' RACE reads with MiXCR, one entry per CDR3 protein. The table lists more than 500,000 distinct CDR3 sequences, roughly 29% of them singletons, with approximately 17% in the top ten. Sequencing was done on a sample of blood. The receptor source for this set is a woman in her 70s in good health.

This clonotype showed up just a few times. The chain couples TRBV21-1 to TRBJ1-5; the table's D call, TRBD1, was not checked against the DNA. TRBV21-1 is a documented pseudogene. The CDR3 covers 15 residues. The CDR3, as DNA: TGTGCCAGCGGACCCCGGGACAGGGGGCGACAGCCCCAGCATTTT. Translated, it gives CASGPRDRGRQPQHF.

The gene calls are TRBV12-3 or TRBV12-4 and TRBJ1-2; D perhaps matches TRBD1 (5 bases). The V and J ends lost 6 bases and 0 bases respectively, with 20 bases between them. The CDR3 sequence is 17 residues long. The CDR3: CASSPPLGRQANYGYTF. The CDR3 coding sequence is TGTGCCAGCAGCCCCCCCTTGGGGCGTCAAGCTAACTATGGCTACACCTTC.

The genes are TRBV4-1 and TRBJ2-5; either TRBD1 or TRBD2 may fit D (7 bases each). V lost 4 bases and J 7 bases, leaving 16 bases between the germline ends. CDR3 length equals 14 residues. The germline V gene encodes CDR1 MGHRA and CDR2 YSYEKL. The chain's CDR3 is CASSREDREGTQYF. In nucleotides, the CDR3 is TGCGCCAGCAGCCGGGAAGACAGGGAGGGGACCCAGTACTTC.

In DNA, the CDR3 is TGTGCCAGCAGCGCCAGCACCGGGACAGGGTATGGCTACACCTTC. As protein: CASSASTGTGYGYTF. The chain couples TRBV9 to TRBJ1-2; TRBD1 matches 9 bases. Per the germline V gene, CDR1 is SGDLS and CDR2 is YYNGEE. The CDR3 runs to 15 residues. The trim removed 3 bases at V and 5 bases at J, leaving 8 bases unmatched.

V usage is TRBV7-2 and J usage is TRBJ2-1; the D is unclear. The CDR3 has 15 amino acids. CDR1 and CDR2 (germline): SGHTA, FQGNSA. With 1 base removed from V and 4 bases from J, the gap between germline ends came to 11 bases. In DNA form, the CDR3 reads TGTGCCAGCAGCTTAGGAGCACCACTTTACAATGAGCAGTTCTTC. Protein: CASSLGAPLYNEQFF.

A few counts support this clonotype. V gene TRBV25-1 combines with J gene TRBJ2-3; tentative D call: TRBD2 (6 bases). Germline CDR1 reads MGHDK; CDR2 reads SYGVNS. The CDR3 runs to 16 residues. V gave up 4 bases and J gave up 0 bases, with 14 bases separating them. CDR3 sequence: CASSGRPGLSTDTQYF. The CDR3 coding sequence is TGTGCCAGCAGTGGTCGTCCGGGACTTAGCACAGATACGCAGTATTTT.

This chain uses TRBV20-1 with TRBJ2-5, with D tentatively TRBD2 (6 bases). The DNA end is a closer match to TRBJ2-1, so the J assignment may be wrong. Germline V gives CDR1 DFQATT, CDR2 SNEGSKA (reference sequence). The CDR3 loop spans 15 amino acids. The DNA for the CDR3 is TGCAGTCCCAGGGCCGGGGGTCGTAAAGTAAATGAGCAGTTCTTC. Translating it yields CSPRAGGRKVNEQFF.

The chain is built from TRBV24-1 and TRBJ2-2; 9 bases are shared with TRBD1. V shed 6 bases, J shed 3 bases, and the junction held 4 bases outside the gene matches. CDR1 and CDR2 from the germline V gene are KGHDR and SFDVKD. The CDR3 is made up of 15 amino acids. The CDR3 region has the DNA TGTGCCACCAGTCCGGGACAGGGAGACACCGGGGAGCTGTTTTTT. This codes for CATSPGQGDTGELFF.

This clonotype was observed a handful of times. J is TRBJ1-1 and V is TRBV4-3, with D hard to call. This CDR3 spans 14 amino acids. V shed 0 bases and J shed 3 bases, with 8 bases lying between them. Germline V lookup: CDR1 LGHNA, CDR2 YSLEER. The CDR3 here is CASSQETVDTEAFF. DNA of the CDR3: TGCGCCAGCAGCCAAGAGACGGTGGACACTGAAGCTTTCTTT.

The rearrangement joins TRBV2 to TRBJ2-7; 7 nucleotides agree with TRBD1. With V trimmed by 4 bases and J by 2 bases, 8 bases remained unmatched. Germline V lookup: CDR1 SNHLY, CDR2 FYNNEI. There are 15 residues in the CDR3. The CDR3: CASSGQGLGPYEQYF. In DNA form, the CDR3 reads TGTGCCAGCAGTGGACAGGGCTTGGGGCCCTACGAGCAGTACTTC.